This TCR beta chain was identified during a study of cytomegalovirus exposure and HLA in healthy donors. Study context: Of around 400 genotyped donors, roughly 81% grouped in the Caucasian-associated ancestry cluster. General study findings and limits: A later analysis associated under 20,000 TCR beta sequences with HLA alleles at a 0.05 false discovery rate.

Between the trimmed V and J ends, which lost 3 bases and 6 bases, there was a span of 15 bases. CDR3 length: 14 residues. Germline assignment: CDR1 MDHEN and CDR2 SYDVKM. The PCR had 60 Vbeta and 13 Jbeta primers. Repertoires were generated with immunoSEQ multiplex PCR, while TCRdb's copy carries only in-frame clones and drops some. The repertoire holds 150,000 or so clones, with approximately 74% as singletons. Regarding this clone: Its antigen is still unknown.

Material: PBMCs. The TCR was taken from a male donor in good health and CMV-seronegative. The chain uses TRBV28 and TRBJ2-7, with D perhaps TRBD2 (6 bases). CDR3 loop: CASSFGGSVFEQYF. The CDR3 bases are TGTGCCAGCAGTTTTGGGGGGTCAGTGTTCGAGCAGTACTTC.